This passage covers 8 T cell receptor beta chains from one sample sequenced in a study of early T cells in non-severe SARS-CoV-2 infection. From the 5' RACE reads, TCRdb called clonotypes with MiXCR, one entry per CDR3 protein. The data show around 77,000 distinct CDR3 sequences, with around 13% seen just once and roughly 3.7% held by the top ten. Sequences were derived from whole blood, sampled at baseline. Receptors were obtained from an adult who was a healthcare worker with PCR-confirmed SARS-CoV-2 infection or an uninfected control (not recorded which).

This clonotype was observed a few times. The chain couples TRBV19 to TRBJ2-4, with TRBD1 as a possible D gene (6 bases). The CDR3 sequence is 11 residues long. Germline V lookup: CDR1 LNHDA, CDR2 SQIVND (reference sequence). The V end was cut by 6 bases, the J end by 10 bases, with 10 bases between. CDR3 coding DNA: TGTGCCAGTAGCCAGGACAGTATTCAGTACTTC. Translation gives CASSQDSIQYF.

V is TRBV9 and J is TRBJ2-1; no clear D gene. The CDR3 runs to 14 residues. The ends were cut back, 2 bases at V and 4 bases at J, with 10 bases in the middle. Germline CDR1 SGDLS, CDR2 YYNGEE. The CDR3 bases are TGTGCCAGCAGCGTGCGGACGGATTACAATGAGCAGTTCTTC. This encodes CASSVRTDYNEQFF.

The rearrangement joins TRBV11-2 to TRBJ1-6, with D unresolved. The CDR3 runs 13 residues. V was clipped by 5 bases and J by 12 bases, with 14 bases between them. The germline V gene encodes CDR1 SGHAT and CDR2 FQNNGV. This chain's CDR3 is CASSPDGSRPLHF. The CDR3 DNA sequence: TGTGCCAGCAGCCCGGACGGGAGTCGACCCCTCCACTTT.

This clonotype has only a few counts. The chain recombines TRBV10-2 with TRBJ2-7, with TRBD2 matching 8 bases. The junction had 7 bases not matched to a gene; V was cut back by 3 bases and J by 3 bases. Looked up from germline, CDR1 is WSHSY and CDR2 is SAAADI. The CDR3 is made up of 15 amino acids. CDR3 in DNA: TGCGCCAGCAGTGAAGCGGGAGAGTGGGTCTACGAGCAGTACTTC. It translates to CASSEAGEWVYEQYF.

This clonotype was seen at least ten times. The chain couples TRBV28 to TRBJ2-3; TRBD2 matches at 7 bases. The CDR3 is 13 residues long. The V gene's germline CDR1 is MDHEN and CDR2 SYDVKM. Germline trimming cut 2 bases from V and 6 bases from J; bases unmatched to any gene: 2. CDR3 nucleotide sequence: TGTGCCAGCAGTTTAGCGGGAGCCGATACGCAGTATTTT. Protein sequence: CASSLAGADTQYF.

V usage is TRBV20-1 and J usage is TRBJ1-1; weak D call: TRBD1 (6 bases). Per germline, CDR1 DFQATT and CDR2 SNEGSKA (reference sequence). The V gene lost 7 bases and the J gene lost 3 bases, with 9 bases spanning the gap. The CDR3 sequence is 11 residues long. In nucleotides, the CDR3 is TGCAGTGTTCAGGGGCACACTGAAGCTTTCTTT. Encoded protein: CSVQGHTEAFF.

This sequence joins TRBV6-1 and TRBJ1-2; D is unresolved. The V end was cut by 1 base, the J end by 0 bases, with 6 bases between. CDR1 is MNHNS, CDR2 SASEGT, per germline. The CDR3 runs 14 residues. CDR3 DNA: TGTGCCAGCAGTGAAGTCGGCACTAACTATGGCTACACCTTC. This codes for CASSEVGTNYGYTF.

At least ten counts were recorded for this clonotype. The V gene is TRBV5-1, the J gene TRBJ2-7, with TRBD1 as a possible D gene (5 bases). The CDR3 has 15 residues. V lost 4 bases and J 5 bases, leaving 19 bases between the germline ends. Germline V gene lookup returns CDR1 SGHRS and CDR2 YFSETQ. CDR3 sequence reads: CASSLDSKPWNEQYF. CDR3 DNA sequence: TGCGCCAGCAGCCTCGACAGTAAACCGTGGAACGAGCAGTACTTC.